This entry describes one T cell receptor (beta chain). Its antigen is as yet unknown. From the 5' RACE reads, TCRdb lists one entry per CDR3 protein and no DNA. Recorded for this sample: some 150,000 distinct CDR3 sequences. In germline, CDR1 is MGHRA, CDR2 YSYEKL. CDR3 length equals 15 residues. This specimen comes from a study of monozygotic twins with inflammatory bowel disease. Findings of the study overall: On the inverse Simpson index, IBD patients scored lower for TCRbeta diversity than healthy co-twins.

The V and J genes are TRBV4-1 and TRBJ2-7; the D gene TCRdb calls, TRBD2, cannot be checked with no DNA. The sequencing input was blood. The receptor comes from a human donor with ulcerative colitis or Crohn's disease, or a healthy co-twin of an affected twin (not recorded which). CDR3 sequence: CASSQLAGLSYEQYF.